This T cell receptor (beta chain) was obtained from a study of CD8+ T cells in alopecia areata. Across the study: Tofacitinib administration to treated patients was oral, at 5 to 10 mg twice daily. Patients took tofacitinib for 6 to 18 months, followed by 6 drug-free months.

Worth noting for this clone: Its antigen is still unknown.

Investigators isolated RNA and reverse transcribed it into cDNA to act as the sequencing template. Measured with immunoSEQ multiplex PCR; TCRdb has only the in-frame clones, and not every one. The table records around 120,000 clones, roughly two fifths of them present only once. V gave up 0 bases and J gave up 6 bases, with 6 bases separating them. The CDR3 runs 13 residues. CDR1 and CDR2 (germline): LGHNA, YNFKEQ. Those with alopecia areata gave lesional scalp punch biopsies and peripheral blood. General study points: Scalp repertoires also include resident alphabeta T cells from normal skin.

Sequencing was performed on CD4+ T cells sorted from blood. This TCR derives from a human donor with alopecia areata. The chain has TRBV4-2 and TRBJ2-1; D not certain. Here the CDR3 reads CASSQDPSNEQFF. The CDR3 coding sequence is TGTGCCAGCAGCCAAGATCCAAGCAATGAGCAGTTCTTC.